Below, 25 T cell receptor beta chains from the same sample are listed, as sequenced in a study of T-cell reconstitution after alpha-beta-depleted transplantation in children. The authors prepared the TCRbeta library with unique molecular identifiers. Using its own MiXCR run on the PCR reads, TCRdb lists one record per CDR3 protein. This table holds roughly 350,000 distinct CDR3 sequences, 10% found once. The sample was PBMCs from the stem cell graft donor, taken from the stem cell graft. All receptors derive from a human donor who donated a stem cell graft to a child with acute lymphoblastic leukemia.

There are many counts of this clonotype. The V gene is TRBV18, the J gene TRBJ2-5, with D possibly TRBD2 on 6 matching bases. This CDR3 is 14 amino acids long. Deletions cut 8 bases from V and 1 base from J, with 14 bases between. Germline V gene data show CDR1 as KGHSH and CDR2 as LQKENI. The CDR3 here is CASSPSGGQETQYF. The CDR3 DNA reads as TGTGCCAGCAGCCCCTCCGGGGGCCAAGAGACCCAGTACTTC.

This clonotype was detected only a few times. This rearrangement joins TRBV5-1 to TRBJ2-4; D is unclear. The length of the CDR3 is 15 residues. V dropped 0 bases and J dropped 5 bases, with 12 bases sitting between them. Germline V gene sequence: CDR1 SGHRS, CDR2 YFSETQ. This chain's CDR3 is CASSLGGRNQNIQYF. The CDR3 DNA follows: TGCGCCAGCAGCTTGGGAGGCAGAAACCAAAACATTCAGTACTTC.

The table lists this clonotype with a few counts. The chain joins TRBV20-1 to TRBJ1-1; maybe TRBD1 (6 bases). The CDR3 runs 11 residues. CDR1 is DFQATT, CDR2 SNEGSKA, per germline (reference sequence). V lost 5 bases and J lost 11, with 15 bases in between. The CDR3 is CSAPLDRRAFF. CDR3 DNA: TGCAGTGCTCCATTAGACAGGCGGGCTTTCTTT.

In its sample, this clonotype was seen many times. The chain links TRBV10-3 to TRBJ2-7; TRBD1 matches at 8 bases. The CDR3 extends over 12 amino acids. V lost 6 bases and J lost 5; bases outside the gene matches: 3. The germline gives CDR1 ENHRY, CDR2 SYGVKD. CDR3 loop: CAISGQGHEQYF. DNA of the CDR3: TGTGCCATCAGCGGACAGGGTCACGAGCAGTACTTC.

The V and J genes are TRBV7-3 and TRBJ1-6; the D gene is possibly TRBD1 (5 bases). V was trimmed by 5 bases and J by 7 bases, leaving 9 bases between them. CDR1 and CDR2 from the germline V gene are SGHTA and FQGTGA. The CDR3 loop spans 13 amino acids. Here the CDR3 reads CASSRGGNSPLHF. Here the CDR3 DNA reads TGTGCCAGCAGCCGGGGGGGAAATTCACCCCTCCACTTT. Variable domain in full (rest from reference TRBV7-3 and TRBJ1-6): GAGVSQTPSNKVTEKGKYVELRCDPISGHTALYWYRQSLGQGPEFLIYFQGTGAADDSGLPNDRFFAVRPEGSVSTLKIQRTERGDSAVYLCASSRGGNSPLHFGNGTRLTVT.

A few counts support this clonotype. The chain carries TRBV6-5 and TRBJ2-1; tentatively, D is TRBD2 (5 bases). The CDR3 loop spans 14 amino acids. Trimming left V 1 base short and J 8 bases short, with 12 bases between. Germline values: CDR1 MNHEY, CDR2 SVGAGI. DNA of the CDR3: TGTGCCAGCAGTTACTACCGTAGCGAAGATGAGCAGTTCTTC. It yields the protein CASSYYRSEDEQFF.

The chain employs TRBV6-1 and TRBJ2-6, with 8 bases identical to TRBD1. CDR1 is MNHNS, CDR2 SASEGT, per germline. The CDR3 totals 16 residues. V was pared by 8 bases and J by 2 bases, with 8 bases of the junction left unmatched. The chain's CDR3 is CASGTGTLAGANVLTF. The CDR3 DNA follows: TGTGCCAGCGGGACAGGAACACTTGCTGGGGCCAACGTCCTGACTTTC.

This clonotype has a handful of counts. V and J are TRBV5-1 and TRBJ2-1; D possibly uses TRBD1 or TRBD2 (5 bases each). The CDR3 sequence is 14 residues long. With 4 bases removed from V and 6 bases from J, the gap between germline ends came to 14 bases. CDR1 and CDR2 from the germline V gene are SGHRS and YFSETQ. The CDR3 coding sequence is TGCGCCAGCAGCACGAGCGCAGGGAGCAATGAGCAGTTCTTC. Translating gives CASSTSAGSNEQFF. Supplemented by reference TRBV5-1 and TRBJ2-1, the full variable domain reads KAGVTQTPRYLIKTRGQQVTLSCSPISGHRSVSWYQQTPGQGLQFLFEYFSETQRNKGNFPGRFSGRQFSNSRSEMNVSTLELGDSALYLCASSTSAGSNEQFFGPGTRLTVL.

V usage is TRBV5-1 and J usage is TRBJ2-1, with 11 bases aligning to TRBD2. CDR1 and CDR2 from the germline V gene are SGHRS and YFSETQ. The CDR3 extends over 15 amino acids. The V segment lost 5 bases and the J segment 5 bases; nucleotides outside the gene matches: 6. The CDR3 DNA reads TGCGCCAGCAGTATTTTGACTAGCGGGAACAATGAGCAGTTCTTC. It encodes CASSILTSGNNEQFF.

There are a few counts of this clonotype. The chain links TRBV12-3 or TRBV12-4 to TRBJ2-7; weak D call: TRBD2 (5 bases). The CDR3 is 14 amino acids. The V end lost 7 bases, the J end lost 3 bases, and 16 bases lay between the germline ends. The CDR3 loop reads CASTSTGIDYEQYF. CDR3 in DNA: TGTGCCAGCACCTCAACCGGGATCGACTACGAGCAGTACTTC.

The gene calls are TRBV5-4 and TRBJ2-1; D might be TRBD2 (5 bases). V lost 0 bases, J lost 0 bases, and 10 bases lay in between. The CDR3 has 16 amino acids. Germline V CDR1 and CDR2: SGHNT, YYREEE (reference sequence). CDR3 sequence: CASSLAGMRSYNEQFF. As DNA, the CDR3 is TGTGCCAGCAGCTTGGCCGGGATGCGCTCCTACAATGAGCAGTTCTTC.

J is TRBJ1-4 and V is TRBV5-1, with 10 bases identical to TRBD1. Germline loops: CDR1 SGHRS, CDR2 YFSETQ. V lost 4 bases, J lost 5 bases, and 8 bases stayed unmatched. The CDR3 extends over 16 amino acids. DNA for the CDR3: TGCGCCAGCAGCCATAATCCGGGACAGGGGAATGAAAAACTGTTTTTT. Translated: CASSHNPGQGNEKLFF.

This clonotype was counted a single time. V and J are TRBV5-1 and TRBJ1-2, with D possibly TRBD1 on 6 matching bases. The CDR3 has 15 residues. Germline CDR1 is SGHRS and CDR2 is YFSETQ. V shed 4 bases and J shed 4 bases, with 17 bases lying between them. The CDR3 bases are TGCGCCAGCAGCGTGTCCGGGGGGCAGAGCTATGGCTACACCTTC. Protein: CASSVSGGQSYGYTF.

This chain joins TRBV12-3 or TRBV12-4 and TRBJ2-2, with D possibly TRBD1 on 5 matching bases. This CDR3 spans 15 amino acids. V was clipped by 3 bases and J by 6 bases, with 14 bases between them. The chain's CDR3 is CASSFIQGKAGELFF. The DNA of the CDR3 is TGTGCCAGCAGTTTCATCCAGGGAAAAGCCGGGGAGCTGTTTTTT.

This clonotype was seen many times. The V and J genes are TRBV29-1 and TRBJ2-1, with a weak D call TRBD1 (5 bases). Germline CDR1 SQVTM, CDR2 ANQGSEA. This CDR3 contains 11 residues. Deletions cut 7 bases from V and 8 bases from J, with 12 bases between. CDR3 sequence: CSGIQVDEQFF. The DNA for the CDR3 is TGCAGCGGTATACAGGTCGATGAGCAGTTCTTC.

V usage is TRBV28 and J usage is TRBJ2-3, with 7 nucleotides matching TRBD1. Germline V gene sequence: CDR1 MDHEN, CDR2 SYDVKM. The CDR3 covers 17 residues. The trim removed 2 bases at V and 3 bases at J, leaving 11 bases unmatched. CDR3 coding DNA: TGTGCCAGCAGTTTAAGGGTGGGCAGGGGGATAACAGATACGCAGTATTTT. Translating it yields CASSLRVGRGITDTQYF.

In its sample, this clonotype was seen once. V is TRBV29-1 and J is TRBJ1-2; no definite D call. V was pared by 5 bases and J by 6 bases, with 28 bases between. CDR1 SQVTM and CDR2 ANQGSEA come from the germline V gene. The CDR3 loop spans 17 amino acids. CDR3 amino acids: CSVSSAGLFNPNNGYTF. In DNA, the CDR3 is TGCAGCGTTTCCTCAGCAGGCCTCTTCAACCCGAACAATGGCTACACCTTC. Full variable domain (missing parts from reference TRBV29-1 and TRBJ1-2): SAVISQKPSRDICQRGTSLTIQCQVDSQVTMMFWYRQQPGQSLTLIATANQGSEATYESGFVIDKFPISRPNLTFSTLTVSNMSPEDSSIYLCSVSSAGLFNPNNGYTFGSGTRLTVV.

Only a few counts were recorded for this clonotype. The V gene is TRBV4-1, the J gene TRBJ2-7; TRBD2 matches at 9 bases. Germline V lookup: CDR1 MGHRA, CDR2 YSYEKL. The CDR3 covers 16 residues. V was pared by 0 bases and J by 5 bases, with 8 bases of the junction left unmatched. The CDR3 here is CASSQDWPSGIDEQYF. The CDR3 DNA sequence: TGCGCCAGCAGCCAAGATTGGCCTAGCGGGATAGACGAGCAGTACTTC.

This clonotype was seen a few times. The chain is built from TRBV24-1 and TRBJ2-2; 7 nucleotides line up with TRBD1. The germline V gene encodes CDR1 KGHDR and CDR2 SFDVKD. This CDR3 contains 14 residues. The V gene end was trimmed by 3 bases and the J gene end by 6 bases; junction bases not matched to a gene: 3. The CDR3 is CATSDGTDPGELFF. In nucleotides, the CDR3 is TGTGCCACCAGTGATGGGACAGATCCCGGGGAGCTGTTTTTT.

This clonotype showed up just a few times. This sequence joins TRBV27 and TRBJ1-2; possible D gene TRBD1, 6 bases. V was shortened by 6 bases and J by 4 bases, with 12 bases between the two germline ends. Germline V gene data show CDR1 as MNHEY and CDR2 as SMNVEV (reference sequence). The length of the CDR3 is 13 residues. The CDR3 sequence: CASSPGTLYGYTF. In DNA, the CDR3 is TGTGCCAGCAGCCCCGGGACACTCTATGGCTACACCTTC.

The chain recombines TRBV27 with TRBJ2-1; unclear D gene. V dropped 4 bases and J dropped 3 bases, with 10 bases sitting between them. This CDR3 is 14 amino acids long. CDR1 is MNHEY, CDR2 SMNVEV, per germline (reference sequence). The CDR3 DNA is TGTGCCAGCAGTTCGTCGGAAGACTACAATGAGCAGTTCTTC. Translation: CASSSSEDYNEQFF.

This clonotype occurred a few times. The rearrangement joins TRBV13 to TRBJ2-1; 9 bases match TRBD1. There are 15 residues in the CDR3. Germline V lookup: CDR1 PRHDT, CDR2 FYEKMQ (reference sequence). V was pared by 5 bases and J by 5 bases, with 7 bases of the junction left unmatched. The CDR3 DNA reads as TGTGCCAGCAGCATCGGGACAGGGCGGAACAATGAGCAGTTCTTC. This encodes CASSIGTGRNNEQFF.

The gene calls are TRBV20-1 and TRBJ1-2; D unresolved. The ends were cut back, 6 bases at V and 1 base at J, with 9 bases in the middle. Germline V gene sequence: CDR1 DFQATT, CDR2 SNEGSKA (reference sequence). The CDR3 has 12 residues. CDR3: CSATRDNYGYTF. CDR3 coding DNA: TGCAGTGCCACAAGGGATAACTATGGCTACACCTTC.

This clonotype was observed a handful of times. The chain combines TRBV4-3 with TRBJ2-3, with TRBD2 matching 11 bases. The CDR3 consists of 17 residues. Trimming cost V 0 bases and J 2 bases; bases outside gene matches: 4. From germline, CDR1 is LGHNA and CDR2 YSLEER. CDR3 nucleotides: TGCGCCAGCAGCCAAGATGAACTAGCGGGAGCCACAGATACGCAGTATTTT. Amino acid sequence: CASSQDELAGATDTQYF.

This clonotype was recorded at least ten times. The rearrangement links TRBV7-2 to TRBJ2-5, with 9 positions matching TRBD2. With 1 base clipped from V and 2 bases from J, the junction kept 8 bases outside the gene matches. In germline, CDR1 is SGHTA, CDR2 FQGNSA. The CDR3 contains 17 residues. CDR3 sequence: CASSLVGSGSAQETQYF. CDR3 in DNA: TGTGCCAGCAGCTTAGTGGGTAGCGGGAGCGCGCAAGAGACCCAGTACTTC.